The 25 T cell receptor beta chains below come from one sample, sequenced in a study of shared clonotypes between healthy human individuals. The repertoire was sequenced with immunoSEQ multiplex PCR; TCRdb's copy has only in-frame clones and lacks some. The sample has over a million clones; approximately 78% are singletons. The sample consisted of memory CD4+ T cells from PBMCs. Regarding subset: CD45RA-negative fraction. The receptors here all came from a man between 18 and 35 years old in good health. Some clones in this sample may be carry-over from other donors' samples.

This clone turned up a few times. The CDR3: CAWSGVGRPQHF. The DNA for the CDR3 is TGTGCCTGGAGTGGAGTGGGAAGGCCTCAGCATTTT. This chain links TRBV30 with TRBJ1-5; D gene unclear. V dropped 1 base and J dropped 13 bases, with 14 bases sitting between them. CDR1 and CDR2 (germline): GTSNPN, SVGIG (reference sequence). CDR3 size: 12 residues.

This chain joins TRBV19 and TRBJ2-5, with TRBD2 matching 10 bases. CDR1 is LNHDA, CDR2 SQIVND, per germline (reference sequence). The CDR3 runs to 14 residues. Trimming removed 6 bases from V and 4 bases from J; junction bases left unmatched: 5. The CDR3 reads CASRLAGVPETQYF. Written as DNA, the CDR3 is TGTGCCAGTAGGCTAGCGGGAGTCCCAGAGACCCAGTACTTC.

This sequence joins TRBV7-3 and TRBJ2-5, with 7 bases fitting TRBD1. Per germline, CDR1 SGHTA and CDR2 FQGTGA. This CDR3 is 13 amino acids long. V lost 8 bases and J lost 3; bases outside the gene matches: 6. The CDR3 bases are TGTGCCAGCGGCGAGGGGGCGGAAGAGACCCAGTACTTC. Its translation: CASGEGAEETQYF.

The rearrangement links TRBV7-2 to TRBJ2-7; D gene unclear. Between the trimmed V and J ends, which lost 2 bases and 6 bases, there was a span of 5 bases. The germline V gene has CDR1 SGHTA and CDR2 FQGNSA. This CDR3 region has 11 residues. The CDR3 sequence is CASSLWSEQYF. Written as DNA, the CDR3 is TGTGCCAGCAGCTTATGGAGCGAGCAGTACTTC.

The J gene is TRBJ2-7, the V gene TRBV5-1, with TRBD1 as a possible D gene (5 bases). The CDR3 spans 14 residues. Germline CDR1 is SGHRS and CDR2 is YFSETQ. V lost 2 bases and J 4 bases, leaving 13 bases between the germline ends. CDR3 sequence (DNA): TGCGCCAGCAGCTTTTCCCGAGCAGGGTACGAGCAGTACTTC. Amino acids: CASSFSRAGYEQYF.

In this sample, this clone turned up once. The rearrangement joins TRBV2 to TRBJ2-1; weak D call: TRBD2 (6 bases). The CDR3 is made up of 12 amino acids. Germline V CDR1 and CDR2: SNHLY, FYNNEI. The V and J ends lost 6 bases and 12 bases respectively, with 15 bases between them. The CDR3 DNA sequence: TGTGCCAGCAGCCCGGGGACTTTTACGCAGTTCTTC. Its protein is CASSPGTFTQFF.

The rearrangement joins TRBV30 to TRBJ2-7; D remains ambiguous. Trimming took off 5 bases at V and 2 bases at J, with 13 bases between the two ends. CDR1 is GTSNPN and CDR2 is SVGIG in the germline V gene (reference sequence). This CDR3 contains 13 residues. The CDR3 reads CAWVRYRPYEQYF. CDR3 DNA: TGTGCCTGGGTCCGGTACAGACCCTACGAGCAGTACTTC.

The gene calls are TRBV10-3 and TRBJ2-7; 7 positions agree with TRBD2. The J segment lost 1 base and the V segment lost 0 bases, leaving 6 bases of the junction unmatched. The CDR3 length is 16 residues. Germline CDR1 reads ENHRY; CDR2 reads SYGVKD. The CDR3 protein is CAISESPSGTSYEQYF. The CDR3, as DNA: TGTGCCATCAGTGAGTCTCCCAGCGGGACTTCCTACGAGCAGTACTTC.

This clone occurred once. This sequence joins TRBV2 and TRBJ2-5, with D possibly TRBD1 on 6 matching bases. This CDR3 is built from 13 residues. Germline CDR1 is SNHLY and CDR2 is FYNNEI. The germline V and J ends were trimmed by 8 bases and 1 base, with 11 bases remaining between them. This CDR3 reads CASAYRVQETQYF. The CDR3 DNA follows: TGTGCCAGCGCCTACAGGGTCCAAGAGACCCAGTACTTC.

This clone was seen a few times. The chain combines TRBV5-1 with TRBJ2-3, with TRBD1 identical over 7 bases. This CDR3 region has 13 residues. Looked up from germline, CDR1 is SGHRS and CDR2 is YFSETQ. Trimming cost V 6 bases and J 0 bases; bases outside gene matches: 1. As DNA, the CDR3 is TGCGCCAGCACACAGGGGAGCACAGATACGCAGTATTTT. Residues: CASTQGSTDTQYF. Full variable domain (rest looked up from reference TRBV5-1 and TRBJ2-3): KAGVTQTPRYLIKTRGQQVTLSCSPISGHRSVSWYQQTPGQGLQFLFEYFSETQRNKGNFPGRFSGRQFSNSRSEMNVSTLELGDSALYLCASTQGSTDTQYFGPGTRLTVL.

The chain is built from TRBV7-2 and TRBJ2-1; D ambiguous. Germline V gene sequence: CDR1 SGHTA, CDR2 FQGNSA. CDR3 size: 16 residues. The V end was cut by 1 base, the J end by 2 bases, with 12 bases between. Written as DNA, the CDR3 is TGTGCCAGCAGCTTAGAGGGCCAGTACCCCTACAATGAGCAGTTCTTC. Translating gives CASSLEGQYPYNEQFF.

Note on this clone: Different DNA sequences within this sample yield the same CDR3. V is TRBV20-1 and J is TRBJ2-1; tentatively, D is TRBD2 (5 bases). Trimming pared 6 bases from V and 7 bases from J, leaving 7 bases between. Germline V gene data show CDR1 as DFQATT and CDR2 as SNEGSKA (reference sequence). CDR3 length equals 10 residues. The CDR3 coding sequence is TGCAGTGCAAGGAGGAATGAGCAGTTCTTC. Amino acid sequence: CSARRNEQFF.

The V call is TRBV19, the J call TRBJ1-3; 9 bases map to TRBD1. Per germline, CDR1 LNHDA and CDR2 SQIVND (reference sequence). The CDR3 runs to 16 residues. Losses at the gene ends were 5 bases for V and 0 bases for J; bases not matched to a gene: 5. The CDR3 sequence is CASSVQGAFSGNTIYF. In DNA, the CDR3 is TGTGCCAGTAGTGTACAGGGGGCCTTCTCTGGAAACACCATATATTTT.

This chain uses TRBV2 with TRBJ1-5, with no clear D. Germline V gene lookup returns CDR1 SNHLY and CDR2 FYNNEI. V lost 8 bases, J lost 6 bases, and 14 bases lay in between. This CDR3 has 13 residues. The CDR3 DNA reads as TGTGCCAGCCGACAAGGAGTGGGTCAGCCCCAGCATTTT. The encoded protein is CASRQGVGQPQHF.

The rearrangement uses TRBV5-6 and TRBJ2-7; D is unclear. V lost 3 bases and J lost 4, with 11 bases in between. CDR1 is SGHDT and CDR2 is YYEEEE in the germline V gene. This CDR3 has 13 residues. The CDR3, as DNA: TGTGCCAGCAGCTCTACAAGATCGTACGAGCAGTACTTC. Translation: CASSSTRSYEQYF.

This sequence joins TRBV2 and TRBJ2-7; 8 nucleotides agree with TRBD2. V lost 7 bases to trimming and J lost 3 bases; unmatched junction nucleotides: 11. CDR1 and CDR2 from the germline V gene are SNHLY and FYNNEI. The CDR3 is 15 residues long. The CDR3 nucleotides read TGTGCCAGCACCCGGTTTGGAGCGGGAGTCTACGAGCAGTACTTC. Translating gives CASTRFGAGVYEQYF.

The rearrangement links TRBV28 to TRBJ2-5; 11 nucleotides line up with TRBD2. The length of the CDR3 is 14 residues. Looked up from germline, CDR1 is MDHEN and CDR2 is SYDVKM. V shed 5 bases, J shed 5 bases, and the junction held 4 bases outside the gene matches. CDR3 in DNA: TGTGCCAGCAGTGGGGCTAGCGGGAGGGAGACCCAGTACTTC. It encodes CASSGASGRETQYF. Filled out from reference TRBV28 and TRBJ2-5, the complete variable domain reads DVKVTQSSRYLVKRTGEKVFLECVQDMDHENMFWYRQDPGLGLRLIYFSYDVKMKEKGDIPEGYSVSREKKERFSLILESASTNQTSMYLCASSGASGRETQYFGPGTRLLVL.

The chain is built from TRBV2 and TRBJ1-2; D gene unclear. This CDR3 is built from 13 residues. V was cut by 2 bases and J by 4 bases, with 8 bases left in between. Germline CDR1 and CDR2: SNHLY and FYNNEI. The CDR3 spells CASSETEGYGYTF. Written as DNA, the CDR3 is TGTGCCAGCAGTGAAACGGAAGGCTATGGCTACACCTTC.

Points on this clone: Germline is not matched at one junction end, which may reflect a read error. CDR3 DNA: TGTGCCACTAGAGAGAACCCCGGGGAGCTGTTTTTT. Protein: CATRENPGELFF. The rearrangement joins TRBV5-8 to TRBJ2-2; D call uncertain. Germline CDR1 reads SGHTS; CDR2 reads YDEGEE. The CDR3 consists of 12 residues.

The CDR3 DNA reads TGTGCCAGCAGTTACTCCGCAGGGGGCACCTACGAGCAGTACTTC. Protein product: CASSYSAGGTYEQYF. The J gene is TRBJ2-7, the V gene TRBV6-6, with 8 bases identical to TRBD1. Germline loops: CDR1 MNHNY, CDR2 SVGAGI (reference sequence). The ends lost 0 bases at V and 2 bases at J; junction bases unmatched: 3. This CDR3 is 15 amino acids long.

This clone was observed a few times. The chain links TRBV28 to TRBJ1-5, with D possibly being TRBD1 (5 bases). The CDR3 has 15 residues. V lost 1 base, J lost 4 bases, and 11 bases lay in between. Germline V gene sequence: CDR1 MDHEN, CDR2 SYDVKM. The CDR3 coding sequence is TGTGCCAGCAGTTTATCGTGGAGGACAAATCAGCCCCAGCATTTT. Encoded protein: CASSLSWRTNQPQHF.

This chain links TRBV5-6 with TRBJ2-7, with D possibly being TRBD1 (6 bases). Trimming took off 1 base at V and 3 bases at J, with 8 bases between the two ends. From germline, CDR1 is SGHDT and CDR2 YYEEEE. The CDR3 has 13 residues. The CDR3 region has the DNA TGTGCCAGCAGCTTGAACAGGGTCTACGAGCAGTACTTC. Translated: CASSLNRVYEQYF.

The chain uses TRBV6-1 and TRBJ2-7; no clear D. With 7 bases removed from V and 0 bases from J, the gap between germline ends came to 13 bases. Germline CDR1 MNHNS, CDR2 SASEGT. This CDR3 spans 14 amino acids. The CDR3 here is CASTYDHSSYEQYF. CDR3 DNA: TGTGCCAGCACCTACGACCACTCCTCCTACGAGCAGTACTTC.

J is TRBJ2-5 and V is TRBV7-2; D is unclear. The CDR3 contains 14 residues. Germline CDR1 is SGHTA and CDR2 is FQGNSA. The V gene lost 1 base and the J gene lost 6 bases, with 12 bases spanning the gap. The CDR3 DNA reads TGTGCCAGCAGCTTAGACGGTTCCGTAAAGACCCAGTACTTC. It encodes CASSLDGSVKTQYF.

The chain has TRBV15 and TRBJ1-1; tentative D call: TRBD1 (6 bases). CDR3 length: 12 residues. The germline gives CDR1 LNHNV, CDR2 YYDKDF (reference sequence). V lost 5 bases and J 10 bases, leaving 14 bases between the germline ends. CDR3 sequence reads: CATSYTGKGAFF. CDR3 DNA: TGTGCCACCAGCTATACAGGGAAAGGAGCTTTCTTT.